This T cell receptor beta chain was documented in a study of cytomegalovirus exposure and HLA in healthy donors. Study-wide results and caveats: Reports described diagnosis of cytomegalovirus status by the classifier as highly specific and sensitive. In a later analysis, first-cohort TCR clusters were found to tend to co-occur in the approximately 120 validation repertoires.

The donors belonged to the roughly 120-subject validation cohort, separate from the roughly 600-subject first cohort. The assay was immunoSEQ multiplex PCR, and TCRdb's table has in-frame clones only and misses some. Here the sample spans about 250,000 clones, about 88% being singletons. Germline CDR1 reads SNHLY; CDR2 reads FYNNEI. The length of the CDR3 is 13 residues. Trimming removed 3 bases from V and 5 bases from J, with 11 bases in between. This clone has a single count. Its target is unknown. This chain links TRBV2 with TRBJ2-7; D not certain. The sequencing sample was made of PBMCs. The TCR originated in a man younger than 30 in good health and CMV-seropositive. The CDR3 region is CASSEGPDHEQYF. For the CDR3, the DNA is TGTGCCAGCAGTGAGGGCCCTGACCACGAGCAGTACTTC.